Listed below are T cell receptor beta chains from one sample, sequenced in a study of cytomegalovirus exposure and HLA in healthy donors. Sequenced by immunoSEQ multiplex PCR; TCRdb stores in-frame clones only, minus some. Found here are roughly 180,000 clones, roughly 82% of them singletons; the top ten hold roughly 1.2%. Sequencing was done on a sample of PBMCs. These receptors were obtained from a girl aged 2-9 years in good health and CMV-seropositive. CDR3s include the opening cysteine and the closing phenylalanine or tryptophan. Each record gives: V gene, J gene, clone size, D gene, CDR3 DNA, CDR3 protein. D genes are given only for firm matches. Clone size appears in some rows only: once, few, many, or a class for an expanded clone.

TRBV18	TRBJ2-1	NA	TRBD2	TGTGCCAGCTCACCACCCCAGCGGGAATGGGAAAGCAAGCAGTTCTTC	CASSPPQREWESKQFF
TRBV7-9	TRBJ2-1	NA	TRBD2	TGTGCCAGCAGCTTAGTCCAGCGGGAGAATCATGAGCAGTTCTTC	CASSLVQRENHEQFF
TRBV5-5	TRBJ1-2	few	NA	TGTGCCAGCAGCACGGGACACACTAACTATGGCTACACCTTC	CASSTGHTNYGYTF
TRBV5-1	TRBJ1-2	NA	TRBD1	TGCGCCAGCAGCTTCTCCCCCGGGACAGACGTCCACACCTTC	CASSFSPGTDVHTF
TRBV6-6	TRBJ1-4	NA	NA	TGTGCCAGCAGTTACTCGAAGCTAGAAAAACTGTTTTTT	CASSYSKLEKLFF
TRBV6-5	TRBJ2-7	NA	NA	TGTGCCAGCAGGCGACGGGAGGAGCAGTACTTC	CASRRREEQYF
TRBV11-2	TRBJ2-7	NA	NA	TGTGCCAGCAGCCTAGGTAACAGGGCCTACGAGCAGTACTTC	CASSLGNRAYEQYF
TRBV6-1	TRBJ2-7	few	NA	TGTGCCAGCAGTGATTTAGCGGAGACGGAGCAGTACTTC	CASSDLAETEQYF
TRBV2	TRBJ1-1	NA	TRBD1	TGTGCCAGCAGTGGGACAGGGGGGGCTGAAGCTTTCTTT	CASSGTGGAEAFF
TRBV18	TRBJ1-1	NA	NA	TGTGCCAGCTCAGCAATCGCGGAGAACACTGAAGCTTTCTTT	CASSAIAENTEAFF
TRBV28	TRBJ1-2	NA	NA	TGTGCCAGCAGTGCCACAGGCCCCTATGGCTACACCTTC	CASSATGPYGYTF
TRBV9	TRBJ1-5	NA	NA	TGTGCCAGCAGCGTAGTTGGTAGTTATCAGCCCCAGCATTTT	CASSVVGSYQPQHF
TRBV30	TRBJ1-1	NA	NA	TGTGCCTGGGACAGAAACACTGAAGCTTTCTTT	CAWDRNTEAFF
TRBV5-6	TRBJ2-7	NA	TRBD2	TGTGCCAGCAGCTTGGTTGGCGGGGGGGCCTACGAGCAGTACTTC	CASSLVGGGAYEQYF
TRBV7-7	TRBJ2-3	many	NA	TGTGCTAGCAGCCCGGTGGGCGATACGCAGTATTTT	CASSPVGDTQYF
TRBV19	TRBJ2-7	NA	NA	TGTGCCAGTAGCCAGGCAGGGCCCAACGAGCAGTACTTC	CASSQAGPNEQYF
TRBV27	TRBJ1-2	NA	TRBD1	TGTGCCAGCAGTTCAACTCGACAGGGGGACCCCTATGGCTACACCTTC	CASSSTRQGDPYGYTF
TRBV19	TRBJ1-6	NA	NA	TGTGCCAGTAGTATGGGCCGGGACCCACCAGGGGCCCTCCACTTT	CASSMGRDPPGALHF
TRBV11-2	TRBJ2-1	NA	NA	TGTGCCAGCAGCTTCCACCCGACAAAACCCTACAATGAGCAGTTCTTC	CASSFHPTKPYNEQFF
TRBV11-2	TRBJ1-4	NA	TRBD1	TGTGCCAGCAGCTTAGCGGGACAGATTAATGAAAAACTGTTTTTT	CASSLAGQINEKLFF
TRBV5-1	TRBJ1-6	NA	TRBD1	TGCGCCAGCAGCTGGCCGTTGACAGGGGGTAATTCACCCCTCCACTTT	CASSWPLTGGNSPLHF
TRBV19	TRBJ2-5	few	TRBD2	TGTGCCAGTAGTGGCCTTGGGGCTAGCGGGGTGGTTACCCAGTACTTC	CASSGLGASGVVTQYF
TRBV5-6	TRBJ2-1	NA	TRBD2	TGTGCCAGCAGCTTGGCCGGAGCGGGAGGGAGCAATGAGCAGTTCTTC	CASSLAGAGGSNEQFF
TRBV27	TRBJ2-6	NA	TRBD2	TGTGCCAGCGGGGGGGCTGGGGCCAACGTCCTGACTTTC	CASGGAGANVLTF
TRBV9	TRBJ2-2	NA	TRBD2	TGTGCCAGCAGCGCGGCGGGACTAGCGGTAAACACCGGGGAGCTGTTTTTT	CASSAAGLAVNTGELFF
TRBV6-1	TRBJ2-1	NA	NA	TGTGCCAGCAGTGAATGGCGGGATGTTGAGCAGTTCTTC	CASSEWRDVEQFF
TRBV5-5	TRBJ1-3	NA	TRBD1	TGTGCCAGCAGCTGGGACACAGGGGGCCGACGGAACACCATATATTTT	CASSWDTGGRRNTIYF
TRBV7-9	TRBJ1-1	few	TRBD1	TGTGCCAGCAGCTTCACCTCACAGGGGGAAGCTTTCTTT	CASSFTSQGEAFF
TRBV5-1	TRBJ2-3	NA	TRBD1	TGCGCCAGCAGCCCGGACAGGGGTTCGGATACGCAGTATTTT	CASSPDRGSDTQYF
TRBV4-1	TRBJ1-2	NA	TRBD1	TGCGCCAGCAGCCGAATACAGGGGGGCGATGGCTACACCTTC	CASSRIQGGDGYTF
TRBV2	TRBJ2-2	few	NA	TGTGCCAGCAGTGGTTTCGACAGGCTCGGAACCGGGGAGCTGTTTTTT	CASSGFDRLGTGELFF
TRBV6-6	TRBJ1-2	NA	NA	TGTGCCAGCAGTTACATGAGTGGCTACACCTTC	CASSYMSGYTF
TRBV6-6	TRBJ2-3	NA	NA	TGTGCCAGCAGTTACTCGACAGGCCGCGGCGATACGCAGTATTTT	CASSYSTGRGDTQYF
TRBV7-3	TRBJ1-1	NA	TRBD1	TGTGCCAGCAGCTTATCCAGGGACAGGGAAGCTTTCTTT	CASSLSRDREAFF
TRBV19	TRBJ1-1	NA	TRBD1	TGTGCCAGTAGGCCGGGACAGGGGGCCACTGAAGCTTTCTTT	CASRPGQGATEAFF
TRBV19	TRBJ1-5	NA	TRBD1	TGTGCCAGTAGTTCCTTCTCAACAGGGGGAAATCAGCCCCAGCATTTT	CASSSFSTGGNQPQHF
TRBV5-5	TRBJ2-4	NA	TRBD1	TGTGCCAGCAGCTCGGCACCAGGGGGCGCTTTAGCCAAAAACATTCAGTACTTC	CASSSAPGGALAKNIQYF
TRBV25-1	TRBJ2-7	NA	NA	TGTGCCACCGTTAGACAGGATATCCACGAGCAGTACTTC	CATVRQDIHEQYF
TRBV4-1	TRBJ1-4	few	TRBD1	TGCGCCAGCAGCAAAAATATTGGACAGGATGAAAAACTGTTTTTT	CASSKNIGQDEKLFF
TRBV7-3	TRBJ2-3	NA	NA	TGTGCCAGCAGCCGCCCCACTTCTCTCGGGGGAGATACGCAGTATTTT	CASSRPTSLGGDTQYF
TRBV6-5	TRBJ2-7	few	TRBD2	TGTGCCAGCAGCTTAAGCGGGGACCTCTACGAGCAGTACTTC	CASSLSGDLYEQYF
TRBV7-6	TRBJ1-1	NA	NA	TGTGCCAGCAGCCAGGGTAGGGACACTGAAGCTTTCTTT	CASSQGRDTEAFF
TRBV4-1	TRBJ2-7	NA	TRBD1	TGCGCCAGCAGCCCCTCTGGGGCGCCAGGGGGCAAGTACGAGCAGTACTTC	CASSPSGAPGGKYEQYF
TRBV27	TRBJ1-2	NA	NA	TGTGCCAGCAGTTTAGGGCCGGGCGGAAGGGGTGGCTACACCTTC	CASSLGPGGRGGYTF
TRBV28	TRBJ1-2	NA	NA	TGTGCCAGCAGCAGGCCCCCCGGGGGTAATGGCTACACCTTC	CASSRPPGGNGYTF